The entry below describes one T cell receptor beta chain. A few counts support this clone. Its antigen is unknown. There are no base qualities to consult, and no much larger clone falls within one base. This entry belongs to a study of cytomegalovirus exposure and HLA in healthy donors (dated by TCRdb to the late 2010s). About the study as a whole: An earlier analysis of several hundred of the donors reported about 300 Gb of sequence data and 117 million unique TCR beta sequences obtained from around 170 million T cells. Approximately 330 gigabases of sequencing data and around 88 million unique TCR sequences made up an early release that covered several hundred HLA-typed donors. Of the 350 to 450 genotyped donors, about 80% fell in the genetic ancestry cluster associated with self-reported Caucasian donors. The study aimed to test whether cataloging public T cell receptors could reveal signatures of past pathogen exposure. The study used immunosequencing to profile the T cell repertoires of approximately 640 subjects and linked those repertoires to cytomegalovirus serostatus. In addition to the first cohort of approximately 670 subjects, a separate validation cohort of 130 or so different subjects was used. High-throughput TCR immunosequencing, statistical association of individual TCRs with disease status, and machine learning were combined to predict cytomegalovirus infection status. In a later analysis, previously published TCR beta repertoires from about 640 donors were re-analyzed and high-resolution HLA genotyping was added so that TCR occurrence patterns could be studied. In the later analysis, no new phenotypic data were used to find candidate immune exposures; instead, reliance was placed on TCR beta sequences and their occurrence across donors. An earlier analysis of several hundred of the donors applied high-throughput TCR beta sequencing to assess whether each TCR beta V gene segment acted as functional or pseudogenic. Donor age, sex, ethnicity and CMV serostatus were compiled together with the repertoire data. A later genetic analysis used genome-wide SNP genotypes for about three fifths of the 666 donors, treating that subset as a discovery cohort. Every repertoire in the discovery cohort had been generated on one and the same sequencing platform. Class I and class II HLA loci were covered by the typing at four-digit resolution. Typing coverage varied by locus: about 629-640 donors for A, B, C, DRB1 and DQB1; roughly 510 for DQA1; over 600 for DPA1; 450 to 480 for DPB1. A handful of DR-DQ haplotypes were handled as single units for association and clustering because linkage in the cohort was strong. On average, around 240,000 unique TCR beta nucleotide sequences were sequenced per donor among a few hundred genotyped donors of the cohort, with around 19% of those sequences being non-productive.

The germline V gene (reference sequence) sets CDR1 to GTSNPN and CDR2 to SVGIG. Clipping removes 1 base from V and 2 bases from J, with 5 as the unmatched junction base count. Its CDR3 holds 16 amino acids, cysteine through phenylalanine. Only CDR3 DNA remains: 48 bases, in frame from the first base. Summary of the overall study and its limitations: The cohort was sequenced for TCR beta chains only, and without alpha or paired-chain data the features that could be detected were limited. The only immune exposure information available for the cohort was CMV serostatus. Some IMGT-functional V segments, including TRBV6-2 and TRBV6-3, could not be distinguished by the 87-base-pair reads and were therefore excluded. Because counts were too low, fewer than 20 rarely observed V segments, including chromosome 9 orphons, were excluded from the earlier analysis of fewer than 650 of the donors. In a later analysis, TCR association rates were found to vary across HLA loci, with the most associated TCRs seen for DRB1 alleles and the fewest for HLA-C alleles. The authors suggested that the approach could potentially be generalized to other disease states and immunological phenotypes. Most TCR sequences were seen in very few donors, while some public TCRs were found in many individuals. The presence/absence analyses assumed that sequencing depth was roughly uniform across donors, and that assumption may not be true. A cluster of highly shared sequence variants was judged likely to be a technical artifact of the sequencing pipeline. In a later analysis, HLA-associated TCR beta chains were found to be more clonally expanded and to have lower generation probabilities than equally common non-associated chains. At a false discovery rate of 0.05, a later analysis linked 15,000 to 20,000 TCR beta sequences to specific HLA alleles. The classifier was reported to diagnose cytomegalovirus status with high specificity and sensitivity in both the original and validation cohorts. The study listed approximately 160 TCR beta chains as associated with cytomegalovirus. According to a later genetic analysis, donors in an Asian-associated ancestry cluster had fewer N-insertions in productive TCRs than the roughly 660-donor mean. In an earlier analysis of approximately 590 of the donors, most TCR beta V segments were observed in productive rearrangements about 87% or about 30% of the time, broadly matching IMGT annotations. HLA typing was unavailable for some donors at each locus, so association tests used only the typed subset. An association between a missense DCLRE1C variant and V-gene and J-gene trimming of TCR beta chains was found in a later genetic analysis and replicated in an independent cohort. In a later analysis, most CMV-associated TCR beta chains were found to appear HLA-restricted, with HLA associations seemingly driven largely by CMV exposure. A few of the identified cytomegalovirus-associated TCR beta chains were confirmed in vitro to be specific for cytomegalovirus antigens. A further reported finding was that TCR beta sequences accurately predicted the HLA-A and HLA-B alleles for most subjects in the first cohort. In a later analysis, several top co-occurrence clusters were reported to appear linked to parvovirus B19, influenza, CMV and Epstein-Barr virus. Correlated functional status among segregating V segments might reflect linkage disequilibrium, but an unknown experimental factor could not be ruled out. Assigning TCR associations to individual alleles was difficult when HLA alleles, especially DR and DQ, strongly co-occurred.

The cohort was made up of 500 to 850 healthy bone marrow donors. All cohort members were sampled while nominally healthy, although unrecorded immune exposures were likely present. The donor tested CMV seropositive, placing the donor among the 250 to 300 seropositive members of the cohort. A peripheral blood sample was collected from each donor, and TCR beta sequencing was performed on peripheral blood mononuclear cells. Genomic DNA extraction from the blood cell samples was performed with the Qiagen DNeasy Blood Extraction Kit. Preparation of the library involved the immunoSEQ multiplex PCR assay. The multiplex PCR relied on a mix of 60 forward primers for TCR Vbeta segments and 13 reverse primers for TCR Jbeta segments. A multiplex PCR assay on genomic DNA amplified the CDR3 region of rearranged TCR beta genes. On the Illumina HiSeq System, the amplified TCR beta libraries were sequenced as 87-base-pair reads. Processing in the source paper ran as follows. Across the roughly 700 repertoires, a later analysis counted 80 million or so unique TCR beta chains, about 10 million of which were shared by at least two donors. To remove PCR and sequencing errors, raw reads were error-corrected and collapsed into unique sequences using a nearest-neighbor algorithm that merged closely related sequences. To assign V, D and J gene segments, CDR3 sequences were aligned to IMGT reference sequences. Each retained sequence needed at least a six-nucleotide match to both a V gene segment and a J gene segment. A rearrangement counted as productive if the CDR3 had no stop codons and remained in frame with V and J, and every other rearrangement counted as non-productive. Following IMGT convention, CDR3 was defined as the stretch from the second conserved V-encoded cysteine up to the conserved J-encoded phenylalanine. In an earlier analysis of just under 600 of the donors, sequences lacking an unambiguous match to a single V gene segment were excluded. In an earlier analysis of approximately 500 of the donors, a V segment was called functional when productive rearrangements were above 56.7%, and segregating when the standard deviation between donors exceeded 5%. A statistical classification framework was developed to diagnose cytomegalovirus status using the catalog of TCR beta chain sequences. In a later analysis, V and J genes were assigned by comparing TCR nucleotide sequences against IMGT/GENE-DB human TR gene sequences. The TCRdist pipeline was used in a later analysis to assign CDR3 sequences and most-parsimonious VDJ recombination scenarios. In a later analysis, each TCR beta chain was defined by its CDR3 amino acid sequence together with its V-gene family, and reads without a unique V-gene family were excluded. As a way to deal with suspected cross-contamination and a sequencing artifact, a later analysis dropped under 600 nucleotide sequences that were highly shared and had low generation probability. In a later analysis, a clonal expansion index for each public chain was calculated from normalized within-repertoire ranks of inferred template counts. In a later analysis, generation probabilities were computed using a VDJ recombination model fitted to out-of-frame rearrangements, and the results were checked against IGoR. In a later analysis, hypergeometric tests were used to score TCR-TCR, TCR-HLA and TCR-CMV co-occurrence, with a repertoire-size bias correction applied to TCR pairs. To estimate false discovery rates, a later analysis permuted the HLA or CMV assignments 20 times. In a later analysis, co-occurring TCRs were grouped with DBSCAN, and TCRdist sequence similarity was added when clustering was performed within HLA-allele-positive subsets. Repertoires with fewer than 30,000 or more than 120,000 public chains were left out of co-occurrence clustering, as were roughly five repertoires with anomalous nucleotide sharing. TCRdb took over this immuneACCESS table, retaining in-frame rearrangements with V and J assigned. Such tables are incomplete; in checked studies, under half of the missing clones stem from an unresolved V gene, and the remainder is unexplained. V and J calls and clone size come straight from that table; D and trimming were deduced from the DNA. The sample data list approximately 110,000 clones, and 70% of these were observed just once. About 11% of the sample is taken by the ten largest.

This TCR derives from a man aged 35 to 55 in good health and CMV-seropositive. The sequencing sample was made of PBMCs. The V gene is TRBV30 and the J gene is TRBJ2-3; a stretch of 11 junction bases matches TRBD2. The encoded CDR3 is CAWSGGLAASTDTQYF. The nucleotide sequence is given as TGTGCCTGGAGTGGGGGACTAGCGGCTTCCACAGATACGCAGTATTTT.